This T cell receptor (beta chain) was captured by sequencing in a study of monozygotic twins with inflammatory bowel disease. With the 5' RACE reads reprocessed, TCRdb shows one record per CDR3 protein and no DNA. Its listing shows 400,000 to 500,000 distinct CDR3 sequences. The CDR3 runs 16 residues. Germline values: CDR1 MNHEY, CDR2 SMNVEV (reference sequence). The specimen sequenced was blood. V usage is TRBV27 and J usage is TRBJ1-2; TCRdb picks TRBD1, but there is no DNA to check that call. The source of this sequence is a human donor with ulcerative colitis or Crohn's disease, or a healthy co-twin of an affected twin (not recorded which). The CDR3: CASSLQGAEALYGYTF.